These 27 T cell receptor beta chains were sequenced from one sample in a study of T cell responses to AZD1222 COVID-19 vaccine. Repertoires were generated with immunoSEQ multiplex PCR, while TCRdb's copy carries only in-frame clones and drops some. Here the sample spans 65,000 to 70,000 clones, 70% to 90% being singletons. Material: peripheral blood, obtained 28 days after the second AZD1222 dose. The receptors come from an adult who received the AZD1222 COVID-19 vaccine.

The chain uses TRBV6-5 and TRBJ2-3; 10 bases line up with TRBD2. Germline V gene sequence: CDR1 MNHEY, CDR2 SVGAGI. V shed 1 base and J 2 bases; nucleotides not matched to a gene: 3. The CDR3 spans 16 residues. CDR3 nucleotide sequence: TGTGCCAGCAGTTACTTTCTAGCGGGGGACACAGATACGCAGTATTTT. Amino acid sequence: CASSYFLAGDTDTQYF.

V is TRBV20-1 and J is TRBJ2-7; D possibly corresponds to TRBD1 (5 bases). Germline V gene data show CDR1 as DFQATT and CDR2 as SNEGSKA (reference sequence). The CDR3 sequence is 15 residues long. V gave up 3 bases and J gave up 0 bases, with 15 bases separating them. For the CDR3, the DNA is TGCAGTGCTAGTGTGGTCAGGGCCCTCTCCTACGAGCAGTACTTC. The encoded protein is CSASVVRALSYEQYF.

This clone appeared once. The CDR3 region has the DNA TGTGCCCCCGACAGGGGGTTGACTAATGAAAAACTGTTTTTT. Its translation: CAPDRGLTNEKLFF. V gene TRBV19 combines with J gene TRBJ1-4; 9 bases align to TRBD1. Unmatched junction bases numbered 6, after V lost 11 bases and J lost 2 bases. This CDR3 is built from 14 residues. CDR1 LNHDA and CDR2 SQIVND come from the germline V gene (reference sequence).

This rearrangement joins TRBV2 to TRBJ2-2, with D possibly being TRBD1 (6 bases). This CDR3 is 14 amino acids long. Germline CDR1 SNHLY, CDR2 FYNNEI. Trimming removed 6 bases from V and 4 bases from J, with 12 bases in between. The CDR3 bases are TGTGCCAGCAGCTACGGGACACCCACCGGGGAGCTGTTTTTT. The encoded protein is CASSYGTPTGELFF. Complete variable domain (other parts from reference TRBV2 and TRBJ2-2): EPEVTQTPSHQVTQMGQEVILRCVPISNHLYFYWYRQILGQKVEFLVSFYNNEISEKSEIFDDQFSVERPDGSNFTLKIRSTKLEDSAMYFCASSYGTPTGELFFGEGSRLTVL.

The chain links TRBV16 to TRBJ2-1; D gene ambiguous. V shed 3 bases and J shed 6 bases, with 0 bases lying between them. This CDR3 comprises 10 residues. The germline V gene encodes CDR1 KGHSY and CDR2 FQNENV. CDR3 coding DNA: TGTGCCAGCAGCCACAATGAGCAGTTCTTC. This sequence encodes CASSHNEQFF.

The chain has TRBV6-5 and TRBJ2-7; 8 bases match TRBD1. The V gene end was trimmed by 0 bases and the J gene end by 5 bases; junction bases not matched to a gene: 6. The CDR3 is 15 residues long. Per the germline V gene, CDR1 is MNHEY and CDR2 is SVGAGI. The CDR3 bases are TGTGCCAGCAGTTACTCATCGGACAGGGTCCACGAGCAGTACTTC. Its protein is CASSYSSDRVHEQYF.

The V call is TRBV11-3, the J call TRBJ1-3; no firm D call. Germline V gene sequence: CDR1 SGHNT, CDR2 YENEEA. CDR3 length equals 13 residues. V was cut by 5 bases and J by 0 bases, with 5 bases left in between. The CDR3 DNA reads TGTGCCAGCAGCACCAGCTCTGGAAACACCATATATTTT. Translating it yields CASSTSSGNTIYF.

This clone showed up just a few times. V is TRBV10-3 and J is TRBJ2-7, with D tentatively TRBD2 (5 bases). V was clipped by 4 bases and J by 2 bases, with 12 bases between them. This CDR3 is 14 amino acids long. Germline loops: CDR1 ENHRY, CDR2 SYGVKD. The CDR3 loop is CAISGNSSPYEQYF. CDR3 bases: TGTGCCATCAGTGGGAATTCTAGCCCCTACGAGCAGTACTTC.

For this clone: Relative to the germline gene, one junction end is altered; a read error may explain this. V usage is TRBV7-2 and J usage is TRBJ2-3; D is uncertain. The V gene's germline CDR1 is SGHTA and CDR2 FQGNSA. The CDR3 spans 9 residues. The DNA of the CDR3 is TGTGCCAGCAGCTTAGATATTCTTTGG. This gives the protein CASSLDILW.

Written as DNA, the CDR3 is TGCGCCAGCAGTCTACCTGGAGGAAACACTGAAGCTTTCTTT. Its translation: CASSLPGGNTEAFF. The gene calls are TRBV5-1 and TRBJ1-1, with no clear D. This CDR3 contains 14 residues. V lost 5 bases and J lost 2, with 13 bases in between. CDR1 and CDR2 (germline): SGHRS, YFSETQ.

This rearrangement joins TRBV10-2 to TRBJ1-1, with D tentatively TRBD1 (6 bases). This CDR3 is 11 amino acids long. CDR1 is WSHSY, CDR2 SAAADI, per germline. V was cut by 6 bases and J by 5 bases, with 7 bases left in between. CDR3 sequence: CASRQGTEAFF. The CDR3 nucleotides read TGCGCCAGCAGACAGGGAACTGAAGCTTTCTTT.

The chain carries TRBV5-4 and TRBJ2-3; 7 bases line up with TRBD1. Germline V gene sequence: CDR1 SGHNT, CDR2 YYREEE (reference sequence). The ends lost 3 bases at V and 6 bases at J; junction bases unmatched: 13. The CDR3 spans 16 residues. The CDR3 loop is CASSSKQGTPGDTQYF. As DNA, the CDR3 is TGTGCCAGCAGCTCAAAACAGGGGACCCCCGGGGATACGCAGTATTTT.

V and J are TRBV6-5 and TRBJ1-2, with 9 bases matching TRBD1. The germline V gene has CDR1 MNHEY and CDR2 SVGAGI. Unmatched junction bases numbered 9, after V lost 5 bases and J lost 5 bases. This CDR3 region has 15 residues. CDR3 protein: CASSPGTGYRYGYTF. The CDR3 coding sequence is TGTGCCAGCAGTCCAGGGACAGGGTATCGTTATGGCTACACCTTC.

The chain combines TRBV10-3 with TRBJ2-7; a possible D gene is TRBD2 (7 bases). CDR1 and CDR2 from the germline V gene are ENHRY and SYGVKD. CDR3 length equals 14 residues. V was cut by 2 bases and J by 1 base, with 9 bases left in between. Here the CDR3 reads CAISEGRGSYEQYF. The DNA of the CDR3 is TGTGCCATCAGTGAGGGGAGGGGGTCCTACGAGCAGTACTTC.

The rearrangement joins TRBV27 to TRBJ1-4; the D is unclear. V was trimmed by 7 bases and J by 3 bases, leaving 15 bases between them. CDR1 is MNHEY, CDR2 SMNVEV, per germline (reference sequence). This CDR3 has 15 amino acids. CDR3 nucleotide sequence: TGTGCCAGCAAACGGACCTTTGACTCTAATGAAAAACTGTTTTTT. It encodes CASKRTFDSNEKLFF.

The chain uses TRBV20-1 and TRBJ2-5, with a tentative D call TRBD2 (6 bases). Trimming pared 3 bases from V and 4 bases from J, leaving 12 bases between. Germline assignment: CDR1 DFQATT and CDR2 SNEGSKA (reference sequence). This CDR3 spans 13 amino acids. CDR3 in DNA: TGCAGTGCTAGTGCGGGACTCGGAGAGACCCAGTACTTC. Protein: CSASAGLGETQYF.

This clone came up once. The chain recombines TRBV5-1 with TRBJ1-2, with 7 bases aligning to TRBD1. Looked up from germline, CDR1 is SGHRS and CDR2 is YFSETQ. The CDR3 has 14 residues. The V gene end was trimmed by 4 bases and the J gene end by 5 bases; junction bases not matched to a gene: 8. As DNA, the CDR3 is TGCGCCAGCAGCACCCGACAGGGCCCGTATGGCTACACCTTC. Amino acid sequence: CASSTRQGPYGYTF.

The chain joins TRBV27 to TRBJ1-1; D is undetermined. Per germline, CDR1 MNHEY and CDR2 SMNVEV (reference sequence). V lost 4 bases and J 0 bases, leaving 6 bases between the germline ends. CDR3 length: 13 residues. This CDR3 is CASSYLLNTEAFF. CDR3 nucleotides: TGTGCCAGCAGTTACCTATTGAACACTGAAGCTTTCTTT.

V is TRBV10-3 and J is TRBJ2-3, with 9 bases that match TRBD2. The J segment lost 9 bases and the V segment lost 7 bases, leaving 11 bases of the junction unmatched. The CDR3 totals 14 residues. Per germline, CDR1 ENHRY and CDR2 SYGVKD. CDR3 amino acids: CAINRGGELETQYF. The CDR3, as DNA: TGTGCCATCAACCGCGGGGGGGAGTTGGAAACGCAGTATTTT.

This clone was observed once. This rearrangement joins TRBV18 to TRBJ1-3; D uncertain. This CDR3 comprises 14 residues. The V end was cut by 2 bases, the J end by 8 bases, with 13 bases between. The germline gives CDR1 KGHSH, CDR2 LQKENI. The CDR3 coding sequence is TGTGCCAGCTCACCAGCGGCAGTCACGGACACCATATATTTT. Translating it yields CASSPAAVTDTIYF.

This chain joins TRBV27 and TRBJ2-7, with 8 bases lining up with TRBD2. CDR1 MNHEY and CDR2 SMNVEV come from the germline V gene (reference sequence). CDR3 length: 16 amino acids. The V gene end was trimmed by 0 bases and the J gene end by 5 bases; junction bases not matched to a gene: 9. CDR3 loop: CASSLSRGVSGHEQYF. The CDR3 region has the DNA TGTGCCAGCAGTTTATCGCGGGGGGTGTCGGGCCACGAGCAGTACTTC.

This clone was observed once. V usage is TRBV14 and J usage is TRBJ2-5; no clear D gene. CDR1 is SGHDN and CDR2 is FVKESK in the germline V gene. V gave up 3 bases and J gave up 5 bases, with 10 bases separating them. CDR3 length equals 13 residues. CDR3 residues: CASSHFLRETQYF. CDR3 nucleotide sequence: TGTGCCAGCAGCCACTTTCTACGGGAGACCCAGTACTTC. Variable domain in full (rest from reference TRBV14 and TRBJ2-5): EAGVTQFPSHSVIEKGQTVTLRCDPISGHDNLYWYRRVMGKEIKFLLHFVKESKQDESGMPNNRFLAERTGGTYSTLKVQPAELEDSGVYFCASSHFLRETQYFGPGTRLLVL.

The chain employs TRBV4-2 and TRBJ2-3, with D unresolved. Germline CDR1 and CDR2: LGHNA and YNFKEQ. The CDR3 spans 15 residues. V shed 8 bases and J shed 1 base, with 16 bases lying between them. The CDR3 loop reads CASQNGHGGTDTQYF. CDR3 nucleotides: TGTGCCAGCCAAAACGGTCATGGGGGCACAGATACGCAGTATTTT.

This rearrangement joins TRBV15 to TRBJ1-1, with a possible D match to TRBD1 (5 bases). Trimming pared 1 base from V and 1 base from J, leaving 7 bases between. Looked up from germline, CDR1 is LNHNV and CDR2 is YYDKDF (reference sequence). This CDR3 spans 14 amino acids. CDR3 in amino acids: CATSRGGGNTEAFF. CDR3 DNA: TGTGCCACCAGCAGAGGGGGGGGGAACACTGAAGCTTTCTTT.

The rearrangement uses TRBV6-5 and TRBJ1-2, with D hard to call. This CDR3 has 15 amino acids. CDR1 MNHEY and CDR2 SVGAGI come from the germline V gene. With 2 bases removed from V and 2 bases from J, the gap between germline ends came to 12 bases. The CDR3 bases are TGTGCCAGCAGTTACATCGGCAGAACCAACTATGGCTACACCTTC. This sequence encodes CASSYIGRTNYGYTF.

The chain recombines TRBV2 with TRBJ2-3; 12 bases are a match to TRBD2. CDR3 length: 15 residues. V trimming: 6 bases; J trimming: 4 bases; junction bases outside the gene matches: 5. The germline gives CDR1 SNHLY, CDR2 FYNNEI. The CDR3 region is CASRKLAGGPDTQYF. In DNA, the CDR3 is TGTGCCAGCAGGAAACTAGCGGGGGGCCCAGATACGCAGTATTTT.

This chain connects TRBV7-2 to TRBJ1-4, with a possible D match to TRBD1 (5 bases). This CDR3 is built from 15 residues. V gave up 6 bases and J gave up 3 bases, with 14 bases separating them. CDR1 is SGHTA, CDR2 FQGNSA, per germline. The CDR3 DNA follows: TGTGCCAGCAGTTCTCGTCGGGGGGCTAATGAAAAACTGTTTTTT. As protein: CASSSRRGANEKLFF.